This TCR beta chain is drawn from a study of T cell repertoires in cytomegalovirus infection. This clonotype was detected ten times or more. No antigen is known for it. Study-level findings and limits: CMV-specific TCR beta clonotypes restricted by HLA-C dominated the ex vivo response.

TCRdb re-called the reads with MiXCR, one entry per CDR3 protein. The table shows fewer than 650,000 distinct CDR3 sequences, with approximately 40% occurring only once. This CDR3 region has 16 residues. V shed 0 bases, J shed 4 bases, and the junction held 4 bases outside the gene matches. CDR1 is SGHTA and CDR2 is FQGNSA in the germline V gene. This receptor was taken from a human donor in good health (CMV status not recorded). Some clones in this sample may be carry-over from other donors' samples. The V gene is TRBV7-2, the J gene TRBJ2-3; 10 bases map to TRBD2. The starting material was cultured PBMCs, obtained from culture after CMV antigen stimulation. The CDR3 nucleotides are TGTGCCAGCAGCTTAGCCTCGCTAGCGGGAGCAGATACGCAGTATTTT. Amino acids: CASSLASLAGADTQYF. The full variable domain, with the rest looked up from reference TRBV7-2 and TRBJ2-3, is GAGVSQSPSNKVTEKGKDVELRCDPISGHTALYWYRQSLGQGLEFLIYFQGNSAPDKSGLPSDRFSAERTGGSVSTLTIQRTQQEDSAVYLCASSLASLAGADTQYFGPGTRLTVL.